This T cell receptor (beta chain) was found in a study of T cell changes during pregnancy in multiple sclerosis. The assay was immunoSEQ multiplex PCR, and TCRdb's table has in-frame clones only and misses some. The sample holds about 40,000 clones, roughly 94% seen once. The CDR3 is made up of 14 amino acids. Trimming shortened V by 2 bases and J by 3 bases, and 11 bases separated the two germline ends. Germline V gives CDR1 SGHVS, CDR2 FQNEAQ. The sequencing here drew on peripheral blood, taken in the third trimester of pregnancy. The clonotype originates from a female donor with multiple sclerosis, enrolled in a pregnancy study. The chain has TRBV7-8 and TRBJ2-7; tentative D call: TRBD2 (5 bases). This CDR3 is CASSLTSPNYEQYF. The CDR3 DNA is TGTGCCAGCAGCTTAACTAGTCCCAACTACGAGCAGTACTTC.